Following are 3 T cell receptor beta chains from one sample sequenced in a study of cytomegalovirus exposure and HLA in healthy donors. PCR was performed using 60 Vbeta and 13 Jbeta primers. Clones were read by immunoSEQ multiplex PCR, and TCRdb kept only the in-frame ones, dropping some. The repertoire includes roughly 120,000 clones, roughly four fifths of them detected once, and 1.6% sits in the top ten. The sample comprised PBMCs. These receptors were obtained from a woman between 18 and 29 years old in good health and CMV-seronegative.

This chain uses TRBV19 with TRBJ2-5; TRBD1 matches 7 bases. After removal of 4 bases from V and 5 bases from J, the junction contained 16 bases not matched to a gene. Germline V gives CDR1 LNHDA, CDR2 SQIVND (reference sequence). The length of the CDR3 is 17 residues. The CDR3: CASSTRNRGDLGETQYF. DNA for the CDR3: TGTGCCAGTAGTACCCGGAACAGGGGAGATTTAGGGGAGACCCAGTACTTC.

This chain uses TRBV15 with TRBJ2-7; 8 bases are shared with TRBD1. Per germline, CDR1 LNHNV and CDR2 YYDKDF (reference sequence). The CDR3 sequence is 13 residues long. The V and J ends lost 4 bases and 7 bases, in that order; junction bases with no gene match: 6. The CDR3 protein is CATSKQGAKEQYF. The CDR3 DNA reads TGTGCCACCAGCAAGCAGGGGGCGAAAGAGCAGTACTTC.

V usage is TRBV7-9 and J usage is TRBJ2-1; the D is unclear. The CDR3 covers 12 residues. Per germline, CDR1 SEHNR and CDR2 FQNEAQ (reference sequence). The ends were cut back, 4 bases at V and 9 bases at J, with 10 bases in the middle. CDR3 protein: CASSSRESEQFF. The CDR3 DNA sequence: TGTGCCAGCAGCTCTAGAGAGAGTGAGCAGTTCTTC.